This T cell receptor (beta chain) was observed in a study of technical replicates of blood from several donors. V was pared by 1 base and J by 5 bases, with 10 bases between. This CDR3 comprises 14 residues. Germline V gene sequence: CDR1 SEHNR, CDR2 FQNEAQ (reference sequence). The data were produced by immunoSEQ multiplex PCR, yet TCRdb's version contains in-frame clones alone and is incomplete. The table lists 55,000 to 75,000 clones, roughly 95% of them singletons. This TCR derives from a human donor in good health. Some clones in this sample may be carry-over from other donors' samples. Material for sequencing was PBMCs. J is TRBJ2-3 and V is TRBV7-9; D not resolved. CDR3 DNA: TGTGCCAGCAGCTTAGGGGCAGAGAGAGATACGCAGTATTTT. This translates into CASSLGAERDTQYF.